One sample yielded the 13 T cell receptor delta chains listed below, sequenced in a study of Vδ1+ human thymocytes. Study results and caveats: Highly polyclonal TRG and TRD repertoires with Gaussian CDR3 length distributions appeared in thymus.

These receptors have no known antigen. Extracted RNA was reverse transcribed into cDNA. Pooled V-gene forward primers with one constant-region reverse primer generated the CDR3 amplicons by multiplex PCR. TCRdb re-called the multiplex PCR reads with CATT. The table records about 27,000 delta-chain clones, approximately 30% of them present only once. Sequencing was carried out using Vdelta1+ gamma-delta thymocytes from the thymus. Subset defined: FACS-sorted CD3+ TCRalphabeta- TCRVdelta1+ TCRVdelta2- thymocytes. These receptors were taken from a boy in the first two years of life who had congenital heart surgery.

In its sample, this clone was seen a few times. V usage is TRDV1 and J usage is TRDJ1, with D perhaps matching TRDD2 or TRDD3 (7 bases each). V was trimmed by 0 bases and J by 3 bases, leaving 38 bases between them. Germline-derived CDR1 and CDR2 are TSWWSYY and QGS. This CDR3 is built from 24 residues. CDR3 sequence reads: CALGELVSDGKFLPGGQKPDKLIF. In DNA, the CDR3 is TGTGCTCTTGGGGAACTAGTCTCAGACGGAAAATTCCTACCTGGGGGCCAAAAGCCCGATAAACTCATCTTT.

The chain has TRDV1 and TRDJ1, with TRDD3 matching 13 bases. V lost 6 bases to trimming and J lost 3 bases; unmatched junction nucleotides: 25. This CDR3 region has 22 residues. Germline CDR1 reads TSWWSYY; CDR2 reads QGS. CDR3 sequence: CALGEGPSYETPTGGYADKLIF. For the CDR3, the DNA is TGTGCTCTTGGCGAGGGTCCTTCCTACGAGACACCAACTGGGGGATACGCCGATAAACTCATCTTT.

The rearrangement uses TRDV1 and TRDJ1, with 8 bases aligning to TRDD3. The CDR3 is 17 amino acids. V was pared by 2 bases and J by 8 bases, with 16 bases of the junction left unmatched. In germline, CDR1 is TSWWSYY, CDR2 QGS. The CDR3 protein is CALGEGSVGGGCEKLIF. The DNA for the CDR3 is TGTGCTCTTGGGGAAGGGTCCGTCGGTGGGGGATGTGAAAAACTCATCTTT.

The rearrangement joins TRDV1 to TRDJ1; D possibly corresponds to TRDD3 (6 bases). The CDR3 is 19 residues long. V shed 1 base and J shed 0 bases, with 21 bases lying between them. Germline values: CDR1 TSWWSYY, CDR2 QGS. CDR3 bases: TGTGCTCTTGGGGAACCCCCCCCAGTACTGGGAGCGTACACCGATAAACTCATCTTT. It encodes CALGEPPPVLGAYTDKLIF.

Only a few counts were recorded for this clone. V gene TRDV1 combines with J gene TRDJ1; D ambiguous. The germline CDR1 and CDR2 sequences are TSWWSYY and QGS. V was trimmed by 5 bases and J by 4 bases, leaving 17 bases between them. The CDR3 length is 15 residues. The CDR3: CALGPEPALDDKLIF. The CDR3 DNA reads as TGTGCTCTTGGGCCCGAACCGGCCCTGGACGATAAACTCATCTTT.

The V call is TRDV1, the J call TRDJ1; no clear D gene. Between the trimmed V and J ends, which lost 2 bases and 2 bases, there was a span of 24 bases. The germline CDR1 and CDR2 sequences are TSWWSYY and QGS. This CDR3 has 19 amino acids. CDR3 sequence reads: CALGEFCGGDGRGTDKLIF. For the CDR3, the DNA is TGTGCTCTTGGGGAATTTTGTGGTGGCGATGGGAGGGGTACCGATAAACTCATCTTT.

V and J are TRDV1 and TRDJ1; D uncertain. Germline CDR1 reads TSWWSYY; CDR2 reads QGS. This CDR3 region has 15 residues. Between the trimmed V and J ends, which lost 7 bases and 3 bases, there was a span of 18 bases. The CDR3 DNA reads TGTGCTCTTGAGGAGCCCCAAACCCGGTCCGATAAACTCATCTTT. As protein: CALEEPQTRSDKLIF.

The rearrangement links TRDV1 to TRDJ1, with 11 bases matching TRDD3. CDR1 TSWWSYY and CDR2 QGS come from the germline V gene. CDR3 size: 25 residues. The junction had 32 bases not matched to a gene; V was cut back by 0 bases and J by 5 bases. The CDR3 protein is CALGELSLPTQLLTGGYRHLDKLIF. The CDR3 bases are TGTGCTCTTGGGGAACTCTCCCTTCCTACTCAACTCCTTACTGGGGGATATAGGCATTTGGATAAACTCATCTTT.

The chain couples TRDV1 to TRDJ1; D is unclear. CDR1 TSWWSYY and CDR2 QGS come from the germline V gene. The CDR3 length is 16 residues. Trimming shortened V by 5 bases and J by 0 bases, and 16 bases separated the two germline ends. The CDR3: CALGPPTDSYTDKLIF. CDR3 DNA sequence: TGTGCTCTTGGGCCCCCGACCGACTCGTACACCGATAAACTCATCTTT.

The V call is TRDV1, the J call TRDJ1, with a tentative D call TRDD3 (6 bases). Germline V gene data show CDR1 as TSWWSYY and CDR2 as QGS. CDR3 size: 20 residues. V lost 0 bases and J 0 bases, leaving 23 bases between the germline ends. CDR3 residues: CALGELGPGARLRYTDKLIF. The CDR3, as DNA: TGTGCTCTTGGGGAACTAGGGCCTGGGGCCCGACTCCGGTACACCGATAAACTCATCTTT.

This clone was counted a few times. Other DNA sequences in this specimen translate into the identical CDR3. This chain uses TRDV1 with TRDJ1, with D maybe TRDD3 (5 bases). CDR1 and CDR2 (germline): TSWWSYY, QGS. The length of the CDR3 is 12 residues. The V end was cut by 3 bases, the J end by 11 bases, with 13 bases between. The CDR3 nucleotides are TGTGCTCTTGGGGATCCTCCGGGGAACCTCATCTTT. This gives the protein CALGDPPGNLIF.

This clone has just a few counts. The chain is built from TRDV1 and TRDJ1; TRDD3 might be the D (6 bases). The CDR3 length is 21 residues. Trimming stripped 3 bases from V and 1 base from J, with 30 bases between. Germline loops: CDR1 TSWWSYY, CDR2 QGS. CDR3 DNA: TGTGCTCTTGGGGATCATAGGGCCCACACGACTGGGCAAATAATCACCGATAAACTCATCTTT. Its translation is CALGDHRAHTTGQIITDKLIF.

V is TRDV1 and J is TRDJ2, with D possibly being TRDD3 (6 bases). Trimming stripped 0 bases from V and 1 base from J, with 18 bases between. Germline V gene data show CDR1 as TSWWSYY and CDR2 as QGS. This CDR3 spans 19 amino acids. CDR3 nucleotides: TGTGCTCTTGGGGAACTTTCGATACGCGCCCTAGGTTTGACAGCACAACTCTTCTTT. Translated, it gives CALGELSIRALGLTAQLFF.